A single TCR beta chain is shown here with its context. This clone was seen a handful of times. The specificity of this receptor is unknown. One base away there is no much larger clone; base qualities are not given. This record comes from a study of PD-1 blockade in classical Hodgkin lymphoma (TCRdb year 2020). About the study as a whole: Nivolumab dosing was 3 mg/kg intravenously every 2 weeks, continuing until either disease progression or unacceptable toxicity. The study used CyTOF and TCR beta sequencing to define a peripheral blood immune signature of response to PD-1 blockade in classical Hodgkin lymphoma. General findings and caveats noted by the study authors: A significant rise by C4D1 was seen in CD4+ but not CD8+ TCR diversity (p=0.0027 vs p=0.16), with the rise being most apparent in complete responders (p=0.02). Lower diversity was observed in patients in whom nivolumab was started less than 1 year after ASCT, and these patients were excluded from later analyses so that confounding by immune reconstitution would be avoided. Baseline TCR diversity was reported to be lower in newly diagnosed patients than in healthy donors, and even lower in relapsed/refractory patients. Among trial patients, those achieving complete response had baseline diversity similar to that of newly diagnosed patients, while diversity was significantly lower in partial responders and progressors. Only a single clinical trial cohort was studied, and what caused the repertoire differences, possibly disease activity or prior therapy, remained undefined.

Reading the germline V gene gives CDR1 LGHNA and CDR2 YNFKEQ. There are 15 amino acids in the CDR3, from cysteine to phenylalanine inclusive. The kept DNA is CDR3 alone, 45 bases in frame from the first base. V and J are truncated by 0 bases and 4 bases respectively, leaving an intervening sequence of 9 bases. The Qiagen DNeasy kit was used to extract genomic DNA both from unsorted PBMCs and from the negatively selected CD4+ and CD8+ fractions. Amplification of TCR beta CDR3 regions was done by immunoSEQ multiplex PCR with primers that anneal to V and J segments. A synthetic immune receptor repertoire was used to minimize amplification bias, and any residual bias was removed computationally once sequencing was done. The source study handled its data this way. Custom Python scripts were used to quantify repertoire diversity as the Shannon entropy index. Unsorted, CD4+ and CD8+ repertoires were examined separately, except in combined analyses, for which CD4+ and CD8+ sequences were merged in silico. Clonal expansion was defined as a frequency increase of at least 2-fold after treatment compared with C1D1, and clones undetected at baseline were assigned a pseudocount of 0.5. Singleton clones were defined as clones with 0 or 1 copy at C1D1, and non-singleton clones were defined as clones with 2 or more copies. Clones expanded in unsorted samples were labelled as CD4+, CD8+ or unknown by matching protein sequences in sorted samples from the same patient. Wilcoxon tests on paired samples were used to test diversity changes from C1D1 to C4D1. TCRdb's version of the immuneACCESS table is confined to in-frame rearrangements and falls short of the full clone set. An unresolved V gene accounts for under half of the shortfall where checked; the remainder is of unknown origin. Clone size and V and J calls were adopted from that table, with D and trimming inferred from the DNA. The sample contains about 18,000 clones, about 80% of them found a single time. The ten largest make up less than 15% of the sample.

Per the publication, the time point label means: cycle 4 day 1 (C4D1), after 5 to 7 weeks of nivolumab. All trial patients had relapsed after autologous stem cell transplantation, with cohorts A, B and C differing in prior brentuximab vedotin exposure. A total of 56 patients with relapsed/refractory classical Hodgkin lymphoma made up the trial cohort, and each patient's best overall response was complete response, partial response or progressive disease. Trial patients were treated with single-agent nivolumab in the multi-cohort phase II CheckMate 205 trial. An independent review committee assessed best overall response by applying the 2007 International Working Group response criteria. Trial PBMCs were collected just before the start of nivolumab (C1D1) and during therapy at cycle 2 day 1 and cycle 4 day 1. Peripheral blood was collected in 8 mL Vacutainer Cell Preparation Tubes, from which PBMCs were isolated by centrifugation and then cryopreserved.

The source of this sequence is a human donor with classical Hodgkin lymphoma. Sequences were derived from peripheral blood mononuclear cells (PBMCs), sampled before the fourth cycle of nivolumab. The rearranged segments are TRBV4-2 and TRBJ1-4; the D gene identity is not certain. The CDR3 in this case is CASSQEEQFNEKLFF. The nucleotides read TGTGCCAGCAGCCAAGAGGAACAGTTTAATGAAAAACTGTTTTTT.